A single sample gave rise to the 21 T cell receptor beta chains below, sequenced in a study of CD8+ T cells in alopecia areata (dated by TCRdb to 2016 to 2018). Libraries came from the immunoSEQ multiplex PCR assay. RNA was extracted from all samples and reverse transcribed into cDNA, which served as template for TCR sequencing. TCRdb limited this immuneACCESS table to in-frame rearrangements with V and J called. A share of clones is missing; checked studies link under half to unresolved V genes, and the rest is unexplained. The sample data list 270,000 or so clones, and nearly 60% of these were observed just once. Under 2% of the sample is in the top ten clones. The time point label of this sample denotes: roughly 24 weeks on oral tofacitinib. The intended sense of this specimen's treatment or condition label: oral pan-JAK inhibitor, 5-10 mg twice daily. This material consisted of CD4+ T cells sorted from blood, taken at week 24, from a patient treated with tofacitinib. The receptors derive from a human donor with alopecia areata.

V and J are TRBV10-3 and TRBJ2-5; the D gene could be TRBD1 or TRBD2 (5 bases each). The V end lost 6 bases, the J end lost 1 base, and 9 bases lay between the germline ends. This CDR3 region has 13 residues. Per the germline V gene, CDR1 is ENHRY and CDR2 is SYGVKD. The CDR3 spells CAISGTAQETQYF. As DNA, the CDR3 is TGTGCCATCAGCGGGACGGCCCAAGAGACCCAGTACTTC.

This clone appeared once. CDR3 in DNA: TGTGCCAGCAGTGGTTGGGGGCGGAACTACGAGCAGTACTTC. Encoded protein: CASSGWGRNYEQYF. The rearrangement joins TRBV6-1 to TRBJ2-7, with a tentative D call TRBD1 (6 bases). Germline V gives CDR1 MNHNS, CDR2 SASEGT. V lost 4 bases and J 3 bases, leaving 13 bases between the germline ends. The CDR3 covers 14 residues.

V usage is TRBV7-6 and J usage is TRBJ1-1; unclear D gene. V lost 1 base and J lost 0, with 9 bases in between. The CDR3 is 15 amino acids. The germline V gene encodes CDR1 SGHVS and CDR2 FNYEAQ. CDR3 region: CASSLDNLLNTEAFF. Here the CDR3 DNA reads TGTGCCAGCAGCTTAGATAACCTCCTGAACACTGAAGCTTTCTTT.

CDR3 amino acids: CASSPGTSGGLQETQYF. CDR3 nucleotides: TGCGCCAGCAGCCCGGGGACTAGCGGGGGCCTACAAGAGACCCAGTACTTC. This rearrangement joins TRBV5-1 to TRBJ2-5; 14 nucleotides agree with TRBD2. The CDR3 sequence is 17 residues long. The V segment lost 4 bases and the J segment 2 bases; nucleotides outside the gene matches: 7. Germline loops: CDR1 SGHRS, CDR2 YFSETQ.

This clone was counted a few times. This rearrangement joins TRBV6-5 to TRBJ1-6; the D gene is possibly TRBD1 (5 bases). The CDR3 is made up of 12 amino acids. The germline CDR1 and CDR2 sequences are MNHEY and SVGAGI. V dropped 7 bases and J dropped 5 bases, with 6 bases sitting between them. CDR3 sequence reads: CASTGNNSPLHF. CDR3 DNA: TGTGCCAGCACAGGGAATAATTCACCCCTCCACTTT.

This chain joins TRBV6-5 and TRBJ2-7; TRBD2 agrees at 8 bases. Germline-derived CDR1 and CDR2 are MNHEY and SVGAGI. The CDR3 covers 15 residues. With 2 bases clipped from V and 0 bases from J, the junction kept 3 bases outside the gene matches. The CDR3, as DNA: TGTGCCAGCAGTTACGGCGGGAGGACCTCCTACGAGCAGTACTTC. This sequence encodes CASSYGGRTSYEQYF.

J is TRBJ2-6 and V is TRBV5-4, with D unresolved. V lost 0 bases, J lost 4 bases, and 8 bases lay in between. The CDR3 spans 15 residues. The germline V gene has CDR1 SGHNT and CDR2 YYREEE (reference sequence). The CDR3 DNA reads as TGTGCCAGCAGCTTGGTAAGGCCCGGGGCCAACGTCCTGACTTTC. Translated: CASSLVRPGANVLTF.

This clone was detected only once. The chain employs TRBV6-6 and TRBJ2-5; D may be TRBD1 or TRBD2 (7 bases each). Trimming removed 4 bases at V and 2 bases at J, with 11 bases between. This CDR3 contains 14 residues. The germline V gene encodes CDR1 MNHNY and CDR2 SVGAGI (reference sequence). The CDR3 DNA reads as TGTGCCAGCAGTTCGGGGGGACAGCAAGAGACCCAGTACTTC. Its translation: CASSSGGQQETQYF.

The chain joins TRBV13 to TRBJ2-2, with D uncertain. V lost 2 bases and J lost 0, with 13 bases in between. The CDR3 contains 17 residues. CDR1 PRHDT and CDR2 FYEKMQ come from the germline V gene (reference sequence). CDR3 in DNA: TGTGCCAGCAGCTTAATCCCGCTTACCGCGAACACCGGGGAGCTGTTTTTT. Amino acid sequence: CASSLIPLTANTGELFF.

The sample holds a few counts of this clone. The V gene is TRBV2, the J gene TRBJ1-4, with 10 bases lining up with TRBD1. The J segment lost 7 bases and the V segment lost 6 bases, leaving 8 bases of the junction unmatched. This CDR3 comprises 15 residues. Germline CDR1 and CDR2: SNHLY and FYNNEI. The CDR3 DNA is TGTGCCAGCAGGGGACAGGGGAGGAGTGTTGAAAAACTGTTTTTT. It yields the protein CASRGQGRSVEKLFF.

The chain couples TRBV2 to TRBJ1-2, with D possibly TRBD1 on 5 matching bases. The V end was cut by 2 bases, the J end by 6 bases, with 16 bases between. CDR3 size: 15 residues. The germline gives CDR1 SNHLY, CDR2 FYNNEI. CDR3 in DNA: TGTGCCAGCAGTGAATCTCCGGGGGTCCAGGATGGCTACACCTTC. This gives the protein CASSESPGVQDGYTF. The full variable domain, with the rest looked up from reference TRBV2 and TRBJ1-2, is EPEVTQTPSHQVTQMGQEVILRCVPISNHLYFYWYRQILGQKVEFLVSFYNNEISEKSEIFDDQFSVERPDGSNFTLKIRSTKLEDSAMYFCASSESPGVQDGYTFGSGTRLTVV.

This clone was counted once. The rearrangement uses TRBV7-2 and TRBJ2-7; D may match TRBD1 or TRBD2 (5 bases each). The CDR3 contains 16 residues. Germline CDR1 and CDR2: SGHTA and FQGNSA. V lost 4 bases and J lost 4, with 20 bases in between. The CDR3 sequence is CASSSTGTTGRYEQYF. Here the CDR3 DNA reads TGTGCCAGCAGCTCCACCGGGACGACGGGACGTTACGAGCAGTACTTC.

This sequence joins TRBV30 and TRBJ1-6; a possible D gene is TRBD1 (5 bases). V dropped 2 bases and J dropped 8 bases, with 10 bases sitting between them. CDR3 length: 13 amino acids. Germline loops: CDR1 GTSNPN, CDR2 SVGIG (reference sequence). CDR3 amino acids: CAWSKGQDSPLHF. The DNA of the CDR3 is TGTGCCTGGAGTAAGGGGCAGGATTCACCCCTCCACTTT.

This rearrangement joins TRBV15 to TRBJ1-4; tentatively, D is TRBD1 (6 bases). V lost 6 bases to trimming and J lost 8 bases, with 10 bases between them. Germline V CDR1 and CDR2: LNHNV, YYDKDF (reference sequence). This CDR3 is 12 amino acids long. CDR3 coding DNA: TGTGCCACCAGTAAGGACAGAGAAAAACTGTTTTTT. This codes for CATSKDREKLFF.

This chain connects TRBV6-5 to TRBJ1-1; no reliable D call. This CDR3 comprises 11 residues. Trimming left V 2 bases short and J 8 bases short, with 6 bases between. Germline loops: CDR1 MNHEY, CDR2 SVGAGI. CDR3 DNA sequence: TGTGCCAGCAGTTACCGAGGGGAAGCTTTCTTT. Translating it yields CASSYRGEAFF.

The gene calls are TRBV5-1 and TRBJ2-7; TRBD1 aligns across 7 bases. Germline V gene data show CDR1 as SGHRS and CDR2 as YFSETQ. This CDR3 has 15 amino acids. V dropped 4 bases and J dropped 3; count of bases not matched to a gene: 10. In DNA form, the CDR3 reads TGCGCCAGCAGCCTACGACAGGGTTATGGCTACGAGCAGTACTTC. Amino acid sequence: CASSLRQGYGYEQYF.

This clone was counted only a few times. This chain's CDR3 is CASSQRPQEKLFF. The CDR3 DNA follows: TGCGCCAGCAGCCAGCGACCCCAAGAAAAACTGTTTTTT. V and J are TRBV4-3 and TRBJ1-4; the D is unclear. CDR1 and CDR2 (germline): LGHNA, YSLEER. Trimming stripped 3 bases from V and 8 bases from J, with 10 bases between. The CDR3 runs to 13 residues.

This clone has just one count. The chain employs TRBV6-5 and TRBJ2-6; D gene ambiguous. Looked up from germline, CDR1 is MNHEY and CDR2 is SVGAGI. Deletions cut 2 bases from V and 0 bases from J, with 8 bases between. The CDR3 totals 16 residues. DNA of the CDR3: TGTGCCAGCAGTTACGGGTCTAGCTCTGGGGCCAACGTCCTGACTTTC. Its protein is CASSYGSSSGANVLTF.

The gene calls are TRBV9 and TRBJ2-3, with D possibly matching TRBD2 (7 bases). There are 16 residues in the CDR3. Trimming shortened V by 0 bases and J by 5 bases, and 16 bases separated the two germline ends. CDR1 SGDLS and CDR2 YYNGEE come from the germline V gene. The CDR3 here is CASSVDFGGLGDTQYF. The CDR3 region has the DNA TGTGCCAGCAGCGTAGACTTCGGGGGGCTGGGAGATACGCAGTATTTT.

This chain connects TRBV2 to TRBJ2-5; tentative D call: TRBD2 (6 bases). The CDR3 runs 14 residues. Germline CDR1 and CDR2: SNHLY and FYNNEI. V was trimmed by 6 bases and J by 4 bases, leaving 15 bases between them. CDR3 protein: CASRDGGAGETQYF. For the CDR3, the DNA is TGTGCCAGCAGGGACGGGGGAGCGGGAGAGACCCAGTACTTC.

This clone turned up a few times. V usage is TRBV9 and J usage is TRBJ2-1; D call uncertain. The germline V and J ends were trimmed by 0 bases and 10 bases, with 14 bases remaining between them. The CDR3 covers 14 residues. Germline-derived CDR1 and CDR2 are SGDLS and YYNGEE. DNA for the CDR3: TGTGCCAGCAGCGTAGGTTTGCGGAACCGCGAGCAGTTCTTC. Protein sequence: CASSVGLRNREQFF.